The 28 T cell receptor beta chains in this list originate from one sample, sequenced in a study of cytotoxic CD8 clonotypes in ibrutinib-treated CLL (dated by TCRdb to about 2021). Receptor amplification or capture employed the immunoSEQ multiplex PCR assay. This is the immuneACCESS table as TCRdb keeps it, with only in-frame sequences that have V and J called. A part of the clones is gone; compared with another copy, unresolved V genes explain less than half, and the rest is unexplained. The sample table records around 310,000 clones; more than 65% of these occur just once. Roughly 6.3% of the sample is taken by the ten largest. The sample consisted of PBMCs, taken before ibrutinib treatment. These receptors all come from a human donor with chronic lymphocytic leukemia.

The DNA of the CDR3 is TGTGCCAGCAGTTCCCTAGCGGGAGATTACAATGAGCAGTTCTTC. This gives the protein CASSSLAGDYNEQFF. The V and J genes are TRBV6-5 and TRBJ2-1; 10 bases are shared with TRBD2. The germline CDR1 and CDR2 sequences are MNHEY and SVGAGI. This CDR3 has 15 amino acids. Germline trimming cut 4 bases from V and 4 bases from J; bases unmatched to any gene: 4.

The genes are TRBV5-6 and TRBJ2-7; 13 nucleotides line up with TRBD2. From germline, CDR1 is SGHDT and CDR2 YYEEEE. Trimming took 4 bases from V and 3 from J; bases not matched to a gene: 10. The CDR3 consists of 17 residues. CDR3 nucleotide sequence: TGTGCCAGCAGCCCAAATCCGGGACTAGCGGGATTCTACGAGCAGTACTTC. Protein product: CASSPNPGLAGFYEQYF.

The CDR3 is CASSQARFGGLSTDTQYF. In DNA, the CDR3 is TGCGCCAGCAGCCAAGCTCGGTTCGGCGGACTGAGCACAGATACGCAGTATTTT. The chain is built from TRBV4-1 and TRBJ2-3; maybe TRBD2 (5 bases). This CDR3 is 18 amino acids long. V gave up 1 base and J gave up 0 bases, with 17 bases separating them. Per germline, CDR1 MGHRA and CDR2 YSYEKL.

The genes are TRBV7-2 and TRBJ1-5, with TRBD1 matching over 7 bases. V lost 5 bases, J lost 5 bases, and 6 bases stayed unmatched. The CDR3 is 14 residues long. CDR1 SGHTA and CDR2 FQGNSA come from the germline V gene. In DNA, the CDR3 is TGTGCCAGCAGCAGCGACAGGGAGTATCAGCCCCAGCATTTT. Encoded protein: CASSSDREYQPQHF.

This rearrangement joins TRBV7-2 to TRBJ2-7; TRBD1 or TRBD2 may be the D gene (5 bases each). Deletions cut 1 base from V and 1 base from J, with 11 bases between. CDR3 length: 15 amino acids. In germline, CDR1 is SGHTA, CDR2 FQGNSA. DNA for the CDR3: TGTGCCAGCAGCTTAGGGCCGGGGCCTTCCTACGAGCAGTACTTC. Amino acid sequence: CASSLGPGPSYEQYF.

Only a few counts were recorded for this clone. V gene TRBV5-1 combines with J gene TRBJ2-5; TRBD1 matches at 8 bases. The V and J ends lost 0 bases and 5 bases, in that order; junction bases with no gene match: 6. The CDR3 runs to 15 residues. Germline V gene sequence: CDR1 SGHRS, CDR2 YFSETQ. DNA of the CDR3: TGCGCCAGCAGCTTGGCAGGGGGCGCGGGGGAGACCCAGTACTTC. Translated: CASSLAGGAGETQYF.

J is TRBJ2-5 and V is TRBV7-2; a weak D match, TRBD1 (6 bases). The germline gives CDR1 SGHTA, CDR2 FQGNSA. V was clipped by 2 bases and J by 3 bases, with 10 bases between them. The CDR3 runs 14 residues. The DNA for the CDR3 is TGTGCCAGCAGCTTAAATCCAGGGGAAGAGACCCAGTACTTC. Protein product: CASSLNPGEETQYF.

This chain uses TRBV27 with TRBJ2-7, with 7 bases aligning to TRBD2. The V and J ends lost 6 bases and 2 bases, in that order; junction bases with no gene match: 16. The V gene's germline CDR1 is MNHEY and CDR2 SMNVEV (reference sequence). The CDR3 runs to 17 residues. Here the CDR3 reads CASRPEGSGPSTYEQYF. DNA of the CDR3: TGTGCCAGCAGACCCGAGGGTAGCGGGCCCTCCACCTACGAGCAGTACTTC.

This clone was detected once. The CDR3 bases are TGTGCCAGCAGTTTAGTGAGACTAGGACCCTACGAGCAGTACTTC. Protein: CASSLVRLGPYEQYF. The chain is built from TRBV28 and TRBJ2-7, with D maybe TRBD2 (6 bases). V was shortened by 2 bases and J by 2 bases, with 13 bases between the two germline ends. The CDR3 sequence is 15 residues long. CDR1 MDHEN and CDR2 SYDVKM come from the germline V gene.

The V call is TRBV4-1, the J call TRBJ2-3; 8 bases match TRBD2. V lost 2 bases, J lost 0 bases, and 4 bases stayed unmatched. Germline assignment: CDR1 MGHRA and CDR2 YSYEKL. The CDR3 has 16 amino acids. As DNA, the CDR3 is TGCGCCAGCAGCCAACTGACTAGCGTTAGCACAGATACGCAGTATTTT. Translating it yields CASSQLTSVSTDTQYF.

The genes are TRBV7-9 and TRBJ2-1; TRBD2 might be the D (6 bases). Germline lookup yields CDR1 SEHNR and CDR2 FQNEAQ (reference sequence). This CDR3 spans 14 amino acids. V lost 0 bases, J lost 7 bases, and 10 bases lay in between. DNA for the CDR3: TGTGCCAGCAGCTTAGCTTTGGCGGGAAATGAGCAGTTCTTC. Protein sequence: CASSLALAGNEQFF.

The chain is built from TRBV5-1 and TRBJ1-2, with D uncertain. Germline values: CDR1 SGHRS, CDR2 YFSETQ. Trimming removed 0 bases at V and 4 bases at J, with 10 bases between. The CDR3 contains 14 residues. The CDR3 reads CASSLAPTVYGYTF. The CDR3 DNA reads as TGCGCCAGCAGCTTGGCGCCCACCGTCTATGGCTACACCTTC. Using reference TRBV5-1 and TRBJ1-2 for the parts outside the CDR3, the full variable domain is KAGVTQTPRYLIKTRGQQVTLSCSPISGHRSVSWYQQTPGQGLQFLFEYFSETQRNKGNFPGRFSGRQFSNSRSEMNVSTLELGDSALYLCASSLAPTVYGYTFGSGTRLTVV.

This chain joins TRBV5-6 and TRBJ1-5; TRBD1 matches 10 bases. The CDR3 is 15 residues long. V was clipped by 0 bases and J by 4 bases; unmatched bases: 1. The germline V gene has CDR1 SGHDT and CDR2 YYEEEE. DNA for the CDR3: TGTGCCAGCAGCTTGGAGGGACAGGGGAATCAGCCCCAGCATTTT. Translating gives CASSLEGQGNQPQHF. Using reference TRBV5-6 and TRBJ1-5 for the parts outside the CDR3, the full variable domain is DAGVTQSPTHLIKTRGQQVTLRCSPKSGHDTVSWYQQALGQGPQFIFQYYEEEERQRGNFPDRFSGHQFPNYSSELNVNALLLGDSALYLCASSLEGQGNQPQHFGDGTRLSIL.

The chain couples TRBV9 to TRBJ2-1; no clear D. Germline CDR1 SGDLS, CDR2 YYNGEE. Trimming shortened V by 3 bases and J by 0 bases, and 13 bases separated the two germline ends. This CDR3 has 16 residues. The CDR3 loop reads CASSAEMQSSYNEQFF. The CDR3, as DNA: TGTGCCAGCAGCGCCGAGATGCAGAGCTCCTACAATGAGCAGTTCTTC.

The chain links TRBV5-1 to TRBJ2-3, with D possibly matching TRBD2 (6 bases). The CDR3 is made up of 16 amino acids. Germline CDR1 reads SGHRS; CDR2 reads YFSETQ. The V and J ends lost 0 bases and 0 bases respectively, with 11 bases between them. This CDR3 reads CASSLGYGSSTDTQYF. The CDR3 region has the DNA TGCGCCAGCAGCTTGGGATACGGGAGTAGCACAGATACGCAGTATTTT.

The chain is built from TRBV7-9 and TRBJ1-3, with D perhaps matching TRBD1 (6 bases). V lost 1 base, J lost 0 bases, and 7 bases lay in between. The germline V gene has CDR1 SEHNR and CDR2 FQNEAQ (reference sequence). CDR3 size: 15 residues. The CDR3 reads CASSLGTVSGNTIYF. For the CDR3, the DNA is TGTGCCAGCAGCTTAGGGACAGTCTCTGGAAACACCATATATTTT.

The chain employs TRBV28 and TRBJ2-3; 11 positions agree with TRBD2. Germline CDR1 and CDR2: MDHEN and SYDVKM. The CDR3 sequence is 15 residues long. Trimming cost V 6 bases and J 2 bases; bases outside gene matches: 4. CDR3 bases: TGTGCCAGCAGCTTAGCGGGAGGGTACACAGATACGCAGTATTTT. Its protein product is CASSLAGGYTDTQYF.

The chain links TRBV18 to TRBJ2-7; TRBD1 aligns across 9 bases. Germline V gene data show CDR1 as KGHSH and CDR2 as LQKENI. V shed 2 bases and J 5 bases; nucleotides not matched to a gene: 4. This CDR3 is 14 amino acids long. In nucleotides, the CDR3 is TGTGCCAGCTCACCAGGGACAGGGACCAACGAGCAGTACTTC. Translated, it gives CASSPGTGTNEQYF.

The chain joins TRBV7-3 to TRBJ1-2; no reliable D call. The V end was cut by 5 bases, the J end by 4 bases, with 17 bases between. The germline V gene has CDR1 SGHTA and CDR2 FQGTGA. The CDR3 contains 15 residues. Here the CDR3 reads CASSPQLGSLYGYTF. Here the CDR3 DNA reads TGTGCCAGCAGCCCCCAATTAGGCTCACTCTATGGCTACACCTTC.

This CDR3 is CASSPSGRQETQYF. The CDR3 DNA sequence: TGCGCCAGCAGCCCTAGCGGGCGACAAGAGACCCAGTACTTC. The J gene is TRBJ2-5, the V gene TRBV4-1, with 8 bases aligning to TRBD2. In germline, CDR1 is MGHRA, CDR2 YSYEKL. CDR3 size: 14 residues. The trim removed 4 bases at V and 2 bases at J, leaving 3 bases unmatched.

The chain recombines TRBV5-6 with TRBJ1-2; TRBD1 might be the D (6 bases). V shed 3 bases and J shed 3 bases, with 15 bases lying between them. This CDR3 has 15 amino acids. Germline V gene sequence: CDR1 SGHDT, CDR2 YYEEEE. The DNA for the CDR3 is TGTGCCAGCAGCTATCTGGGGGCGAGAGACTATGGCTACACCTTC. Translated, it gives CASSYLGARDYGYTF.

This clone was seen a handful of times. This rearrangement joins TRBV27 to TRBJ2-5, with D unclear. Germline loops: CDR1 MNHEY, CDR2 SMNVEV (reference sequence). The CDR3 contains 13 residues. Trimming shortened V by 3 bases and J by 1 base, and 6 bases separated the two germline ends. The DNA of the CDR3 is TGTGCCAGCAGTTTTAGGGTCCAAGAGACCCAGTACTTC. Its protein product is CASSFRVQETQYF.

The chain carries TRBV30 and TRBJ1-2; maybe TRBD1 (6 bases). The CDR3 totals 12 residues. V shed 3 bases and J shed 8 bases, with 13 bases lying between them. Germline loops: CDR1 GTSNPN, CDR2 SVGIG (reference sequence). CDR3: CAWRRDILGYTF. The CDR3 coding sequence is TGTGCCTGGAGACGGGACATCTTGGGCTACACCTTC.

The chain recombines TRBV7-6 with TRBJ1-4; tentative D call: TRBD1 (6 bases). This CDR3 comprises 15 residues. Germline V CDR1 and CDR2: SGHVS, FNYEAQ. V was pared by 1 base and J by 6 bases, with 12 bases between. In nucleotides, the CDR3 is TGTGCCAGCAGCTTAGAGGGGGGTGGTTATGAAAAACTGTTTTTT. Its translation is CASSLEGGGYEKLFF.

The rearrangement links TRBV19 to TRBJ2-7; D gene unclear. The CDR3 covers 14 residues. CDR1 and CDR2 from the germline V gene are LNHDA and SQIVND (reference sequence). V was clipped by 5 bases and J by 2 bases, with 13 bases between them. The CDR3 sequence: CASSSSRLAYEQYF. The DNA of the CDR3 is TGTGCCAGTAGTTCCTCCAGGCTCGCCTACGAGCAGTACTTC.

This clone has a handful of counts. V gene TRBV6-4 combines with J gene TRBJ2-2, with 10 bases matching TRBD2. The trim removed 6 bases at V and 8 bases at J, leaving 6 bases unmatched. The CDR3 sequence is 14 residues long. Per the germline V gene, CDR1 is MRHNA and CDR2 is SNTAGT. CDR3 in DNA: TGTGCCAGCAGGGCTAGCGGGGGACGAGGGGAGCTGTTTTTT. Its translation: CASRASGGRGELFF.

V usage is TRBV28 and J usage is TRBJ1-2; perhaps TRBD1 as D (5 bases). The CDR3 consists of 14 residues. V was clipped by 3 bases and J by 7 bases, with 15 bases between them. Germline V CDR1 and CDR2: MDHEN, SYDVKM. The CDR3 coding sequence is TGTGCCAGCAGTTTGACCCCAGGGTCAAGTGGCTACACCTTC. Translating gives CASSLTPGSSGYTF.

Only one count was recorded for this clone. The chain uses TRBV11-1 and TRBJ2-7, with D possibly matching TRBD2 (5 bases). This CDR3 contains 16 residues. Looked up from germline, CDR1 is SGHAT and CDR2 is FQDESV (reference sequence). The V end lost 1 base, the J end lost 9 bases, and 22 bases lay between the germline ends. The CDR3 DNA reads TGTGCCAGCAGCTTAGAACGCGGAGGTCGGACTCGGGGGCAGTACTTC. This sequence encodes CASSLERGGRTRGQYF. The full variable domain, with the rest looked up from reference TRBV11-1 and TRBJ2-7, is EAEVAQSPRYKITEKSQAVAFWCDPISGHATLYWYRQILGQGPELLVQFQDESVVDDSQLPKDRFSAERLKGVDSTLKIQPAELGDSAMYLCASSLERGGRTRGQYFGPGTRLTVT.